The clone carrying this T cell receptor beta chain came up a few times. What it binds is not known. Described time point: persistent/refractory GD, antithyroid drugs over 5 years with positive TRAb. Generation of the TCR library employed RNA extracted from PBMCs. This sample is part of a study of regulatory T cells in long-lasting Graves disease. Overall study results and limits: The TCR repertoire of persistent Graves' patients was less diverse than that of newly diagnosed ones.

This CDR3 has 16 residues. V gave up 5 bases and J gave up 6 bases, with 22 bases separating them. CDR1 LGHDT and CDR2 YNNKEL come from the germline V gene (reference sequence). Relying on iRepertoire HTBI primers and Arm-PCR of CDR3 regions, the team built TCR beta libraries. TCRdb re-analysed the multiplex PCR reads in MiXCR, keeping a single row per CDR3 protein. The sample carries about 470,000 distinct CDR3 sequences, 20% to 25% recorded once. The source material was peripheral blood mononuclear cells (PBMCs), sampled when the disease was refractory, from a patient treated with antithyroid drugs. The TCR comes from a female donor with Graves disease. The rearrangement uses TRBV3-1 and TRBJ1-1; weak D call: TRBD1 (5 bases). The CDR3 region is CASSDAVAGRISEAFF. Here the CDR3 DNA reads TGTGCCAGCAGCGATGCGGTTGCAGGGCGGATCTCTGAAGCTTTCTTT.